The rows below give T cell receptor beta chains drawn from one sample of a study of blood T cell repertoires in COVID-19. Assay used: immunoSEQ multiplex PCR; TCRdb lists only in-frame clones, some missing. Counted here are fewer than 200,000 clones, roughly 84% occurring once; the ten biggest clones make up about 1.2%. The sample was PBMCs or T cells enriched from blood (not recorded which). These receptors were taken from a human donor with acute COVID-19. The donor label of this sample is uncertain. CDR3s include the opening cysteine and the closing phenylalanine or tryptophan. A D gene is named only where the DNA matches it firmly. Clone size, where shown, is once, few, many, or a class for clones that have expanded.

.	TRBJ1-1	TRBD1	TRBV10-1	CASSESQSDRGQGAFF	TGCGCCAGCAGTGAGTCCCAATCGGACAGGGGGCAAGGAGCTTTCTTT
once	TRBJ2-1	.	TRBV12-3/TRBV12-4	CASSSQQGNEQFF	TGTGCCAGCAGTTCTCAACAGGGCAATGAGCAGTTCTTC
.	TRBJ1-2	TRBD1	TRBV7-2	CASSPRPGTGDYGYTF	TGTGCCAGCAGCCCCCGTCCCGGGACAGGGGACTATGGCTACACCTTC
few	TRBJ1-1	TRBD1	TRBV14	CASSQDHWTGGHTEAFF	TGTGCCAGCAGCCAAGATCACTGGACAGGGGGCCACACTGAAGCTTTCTTT
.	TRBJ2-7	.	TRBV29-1	CSAHAGSLYEQYF	TGCAGCGCCCACGCAGGGTCGCTCTACGAGCAGTACTTC
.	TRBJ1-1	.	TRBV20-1	CSAIWATEAFF	TGCAGTGCGATTTGGGCAACTGAAGCTTTCTTT
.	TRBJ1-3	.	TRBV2	CASALPGGNTIYF	TGTGCCAGCGCTCTCCCGGGGGGAAACACCATATATTTT
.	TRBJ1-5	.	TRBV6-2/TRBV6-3	CASSLVGGQPQHF	TGTGCCAGCAGTTTGGTAGGGGGTCAGCCCCAGCATTTT
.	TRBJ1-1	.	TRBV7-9	CASGRGRTEAFF	TGTGCCAGCGGCCGAGGGAGGACTGAAGCTTTCTTT
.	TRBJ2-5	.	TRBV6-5	CATCLFSSILETQYF	TGTGCCACGTGCTTATTCTCTTCTATCTTAGAGACCCAGTACTTC
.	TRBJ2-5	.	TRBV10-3	CAIRDWNQETQYF	TGTGCCATCAGGGACTGGAATCAAGAGACCCAGTACTTC
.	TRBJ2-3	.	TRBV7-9	CASSRFGGPTDTQYF	TGTGCCAGCAGCCGATTCGGGGGACCCACAGATACGCAGTATTTT
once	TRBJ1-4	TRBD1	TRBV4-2	CASSPPGTGSEKLFF	TGTGCCAGCAGCCCCCCCGGGACAGGGTCTGAAAAACTGTTTTTT
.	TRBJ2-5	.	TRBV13	CASSPSWGRETQYF	TGTGCCAGCAGCCCAAGCTGGGGGCGGGAGACCCAGTACTTC
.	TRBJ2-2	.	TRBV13	CASSQGITGELFF	TGTGCCAGCAGCCAGGGGATTACCGGGGAGCTGTTTTTT
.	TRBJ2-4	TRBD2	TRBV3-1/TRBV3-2	CASSQIGRGDKNIQYF	TGTGCCAGCAGCCAAATCGGGCGGGGGGACAAAAACATTCAGTACTTC
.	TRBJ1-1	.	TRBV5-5	CASSSLSHLSEAFF	TGTGCCAGCAGCTCCCTATCCCACCTGAGTGAAGCTTTCTTT
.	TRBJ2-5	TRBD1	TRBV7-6	CASSPGQVLLQETQYF	TGTGCCAGCAGCCCCGGACAGGTTCTACTCCAAGAGACCCAGTACTTC
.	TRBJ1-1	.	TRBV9	CASSARSGNTEAFF	TGTGCCAGCAGCGCACGATCGGGTAACACTGAAGCTTTCTTT
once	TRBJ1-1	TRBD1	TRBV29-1	CSVAPGQGNTEAFF	TGCAGCGTGGCGCCGGGACAGGGAAACACTGAAGCTTTCTTT
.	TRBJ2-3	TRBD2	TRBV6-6	CASSRRTSGRTDTQYF	TGTGCCAGCAGTCGAAGGACTAGCGGTCGCACAGATACGCAGTATTTT
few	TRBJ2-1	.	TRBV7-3	CASSPRGARENNEQFF	TGTGCCAGCAGCCCCAGGGGCGCGAGGGAAAACAATGAGCAGTTCTTC
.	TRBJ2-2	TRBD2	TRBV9	CASSLIAGGQGTGELFF	TGTGCCAGCAGTCTTATAGCGGGGGGGCAAGGCACCGGGGAGCTGTTTTTT
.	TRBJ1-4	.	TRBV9	CASSVGGIGEKLFF	TGTGCCAGCAGCGTTGGAGGGATCGGCGAAAAACTGTTTTTT
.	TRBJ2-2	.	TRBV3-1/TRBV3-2	CASSQARLAGELFF	TGTGCCAGCAGCCAAGCAAGGCTAGCCGGGGAGCTGTTTTTT
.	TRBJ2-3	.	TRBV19	CASSMAGQFSTDTQYF	TGTGCCAGTAGTATGGCGGGACAGTTTAGCACAGATACGCAGTATTTT
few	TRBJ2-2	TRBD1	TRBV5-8	CASSFFPRGRAGELFF	TGTGCCAGCAGCTTTTTCCCCAGGGGGAGAGCCGGGGAGCTGTTTTTT
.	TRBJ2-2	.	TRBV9	CASSVAGKAGELFF	TGTGCCAGCAGCGTAGCAGGGAAGGCCGGGGAGCTGTTTTTT
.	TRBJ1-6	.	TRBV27	CASSLERDSPLHF	TGTGCCAGCAGCCTGGAGAGGGATTCACCCCTCCACTTT
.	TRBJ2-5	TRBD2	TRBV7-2	CASSLNGGVQETQYF	TGTGCCAGCAGCTTAAACGGGGGGGTCCAAGAGACCCAGTACTTC
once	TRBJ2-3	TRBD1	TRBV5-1	CASSFPRQGPDTQYF	TGCGCCAGCAGCTTCCCCCGACAGGGGCCAGATACGCAGTATTTT
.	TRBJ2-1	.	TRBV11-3	CASSIRGAEQFF	TGTGCCAGCAGCATCAGGGGGGCGGAGCAGTTCTTC
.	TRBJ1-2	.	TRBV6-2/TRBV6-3	CASSRRQPNYGYTF	TGTGCCAGCAGTCGTAGACAACCCAACTATGGCTACACCTTC
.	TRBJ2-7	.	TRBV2	CASRGHLYEQYF	TGTGCCAGCAGGGGACATCTTTACGAGCAGTACTTC
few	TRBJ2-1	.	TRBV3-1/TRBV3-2	CASSQDLLSSYNEQFF	TGTGCCAGCAGCCAAGATCTTCTCAGCTCCTACAATGAGCAGTTCTTC